This T cell receptor beta chain was sequenced for a study of cytomegalovirus exposure and HLA in healthy donors. Researchers ran the PCR with 60 Vbeta and 13 Jbeta primers. In the authors' workflow: In a later analysis, the count reached tens of millions of unique TCR beta chains, with approximately 10 million shared. The data were produced by immunoSEQ multiplex PCR, yet TCRdb's version contains in-frame clones alone and is incomplete. That table furnishes V, J and clone size, whereas the DNA furnished D and trimming. The sample carries 75,000 to 90,000 clones, about 77% recorded once. General observations from the study: Cytomegalovirus-associated status was assigned to roughly 160 TCR beta chains.

A remark on this clone: Its antigen is unidentified.

The sequenced sample was PBMCs. This sequence was found in a man aged 50-60 years in good health and CMV-seronegative.

CDR3 in amino acids: CASSDHAKEGNYGYTF. The CDR3 DNA follows: TGTGCCAGCAGTGACCACGCTAAGGAGGGGAACTATGGCTACACCTTC. V is TRBV25-1 and J is TRBJ1-2; weak D call: TRBD1 (5 bases). Germline values: CDR1 MGHDK, CDR2 SYGVNS. The ends were cut back, 3 bases at V and 2 bases at J, with 16 bases in the middle. CDR3 length: 16 amino acids.